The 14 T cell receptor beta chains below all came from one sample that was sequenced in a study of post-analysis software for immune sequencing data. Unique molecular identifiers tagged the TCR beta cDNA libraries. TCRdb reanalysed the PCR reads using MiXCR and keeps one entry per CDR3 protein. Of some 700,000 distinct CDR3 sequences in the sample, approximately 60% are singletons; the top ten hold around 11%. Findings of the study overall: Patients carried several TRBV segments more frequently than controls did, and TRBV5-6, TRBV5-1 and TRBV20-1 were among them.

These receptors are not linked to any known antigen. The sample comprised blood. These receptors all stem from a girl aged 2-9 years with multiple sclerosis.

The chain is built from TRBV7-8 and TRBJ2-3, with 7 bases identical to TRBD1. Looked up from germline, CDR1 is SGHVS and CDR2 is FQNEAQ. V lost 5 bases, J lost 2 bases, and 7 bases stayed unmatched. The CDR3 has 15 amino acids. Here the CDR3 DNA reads TGTGCCAGCAGCCCCACAGGGGCCGCCACAGATACGCAGTATTTT. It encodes CASSPTGAATDTQYF.

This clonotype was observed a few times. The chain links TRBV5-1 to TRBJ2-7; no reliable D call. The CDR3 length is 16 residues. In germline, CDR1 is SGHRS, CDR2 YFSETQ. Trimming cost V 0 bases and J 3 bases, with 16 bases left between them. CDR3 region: CASSLERHEPGYEQYF. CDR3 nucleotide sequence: TGCGCCAGCAGCTTGGAGCGTCACGAGCCGGGCTACGAGCAGTACTTC.

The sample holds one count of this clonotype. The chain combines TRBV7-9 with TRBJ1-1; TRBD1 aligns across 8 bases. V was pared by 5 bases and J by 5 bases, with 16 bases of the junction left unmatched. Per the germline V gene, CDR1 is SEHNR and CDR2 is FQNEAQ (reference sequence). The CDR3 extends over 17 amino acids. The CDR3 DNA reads TGTGCCAGCAGCGTCGACAGGGGTCTACCCGGGGGGACTGAAGCTTTCTTT. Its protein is CASSVDRGLPGGTEAFF.

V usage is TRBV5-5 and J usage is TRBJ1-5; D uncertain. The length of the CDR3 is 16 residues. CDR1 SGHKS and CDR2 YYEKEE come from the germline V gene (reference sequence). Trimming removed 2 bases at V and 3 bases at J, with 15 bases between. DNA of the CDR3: TGTGCCAGCAGCTTACCGCCTATTGGGGACAATCAGCCCCAGCATTTT. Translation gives CASSLPPIGDNQPQHF.

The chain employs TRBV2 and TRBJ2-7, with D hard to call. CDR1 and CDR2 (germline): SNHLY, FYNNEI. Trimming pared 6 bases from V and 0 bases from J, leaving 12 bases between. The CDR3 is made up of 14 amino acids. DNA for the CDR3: TGTGCCAGCAGCCGGGCCACCAGCTCCTACGAGCAGTACTTC. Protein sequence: CASSRATSSYEQYF.

CDR3 amino acids: CASSLGAGGHNEQFF. The CDR3 DNA reads as TGCGCCAGCAGCTTGGGAGCGGGAGGTCACAATGAGCAGTTCTTC. The chain combines TRBV5-1 with TRBJ2-1; the match to TRBD2 covers 9 bases. The CDR3 runs to 15 residues. V lost 0 bases, J lost 5 bases, and 3 bases stayed unmatched. Germline values: CDR1 SGHRS, CDR2 YFSETQ.

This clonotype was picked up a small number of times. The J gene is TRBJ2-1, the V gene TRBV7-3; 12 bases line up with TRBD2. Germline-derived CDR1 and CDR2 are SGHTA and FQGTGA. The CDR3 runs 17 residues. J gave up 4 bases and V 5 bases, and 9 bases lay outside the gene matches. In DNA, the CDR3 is TGTGCCAGCAGCGCCGCTAGCGGGAGGGTGACTTACAATGAGCAGTTCTTC. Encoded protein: CASSAASGRVTYNEQFF.

The CDR3 DNA sequence: TGTGCCAGCAGCGTCTCTGGACCCTACGAGCAGTACTTC. The encoded protein is CASSVSGPYEQYF. J is TRBJ2-7 and V is TRBV9, with unresolved D. The ends were cut back, 2 bases at V and 2 bases at J, with 8 bases in the middle. From germline, CDR1 is SGDLS and CDR2 YYNGEE. The CDR3 is 13 amino acids.

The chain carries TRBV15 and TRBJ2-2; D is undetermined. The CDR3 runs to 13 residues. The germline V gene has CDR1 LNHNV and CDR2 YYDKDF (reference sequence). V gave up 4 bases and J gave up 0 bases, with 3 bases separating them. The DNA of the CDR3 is TGTGCCACCAGCAACGCGAACACCGGGGAGCTGTTTTTT. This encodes CATSNANTGELFF.

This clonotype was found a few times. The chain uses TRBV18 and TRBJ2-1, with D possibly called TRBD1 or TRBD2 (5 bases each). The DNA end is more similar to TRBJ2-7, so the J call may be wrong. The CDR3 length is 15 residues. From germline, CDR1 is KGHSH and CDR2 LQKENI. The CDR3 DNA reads TGTGCCAGCTCACCTATCCAGGGTAAGGGAGTCGAGCAGTACTTC. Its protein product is CASSPIQGKGVEQYF.

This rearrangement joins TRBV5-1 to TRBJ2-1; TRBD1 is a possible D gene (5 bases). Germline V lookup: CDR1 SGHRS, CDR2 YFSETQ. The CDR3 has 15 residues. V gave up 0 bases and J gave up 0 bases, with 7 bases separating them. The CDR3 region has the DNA TGCGCCAGCAGCTTGGAAGGGGACTCCTACAATGAGCAGTTCTTC. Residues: CASSLEGDSYNEQFF. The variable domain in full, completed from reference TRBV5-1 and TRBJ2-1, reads KAGVTQTPRYLIKTRGQQVTLSCSPISGHRSVSWYQQTPGQGLQFLFEYFSETQRNKGNFPGRFSGRQFSNSRSEMNVSTLELGDSALYLCASSLEGDSYNEQFFGPGTRLTVL.

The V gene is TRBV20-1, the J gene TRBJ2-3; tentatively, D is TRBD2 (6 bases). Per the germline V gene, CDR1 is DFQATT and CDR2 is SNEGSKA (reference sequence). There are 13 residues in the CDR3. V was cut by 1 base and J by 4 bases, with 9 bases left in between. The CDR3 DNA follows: TGCAGTGCTAGAGTAGTAGCGGCAGATACGCAGTATTTT. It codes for CSARVVAADTQYF.

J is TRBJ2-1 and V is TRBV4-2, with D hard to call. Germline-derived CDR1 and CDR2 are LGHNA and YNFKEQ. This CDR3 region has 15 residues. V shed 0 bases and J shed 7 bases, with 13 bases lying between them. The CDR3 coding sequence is TGTGCCAGCAGCCAAGACCTGCGTCTGGGGAATGAGCAGTTCTTC. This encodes CASSQDLRLGNEQFF.

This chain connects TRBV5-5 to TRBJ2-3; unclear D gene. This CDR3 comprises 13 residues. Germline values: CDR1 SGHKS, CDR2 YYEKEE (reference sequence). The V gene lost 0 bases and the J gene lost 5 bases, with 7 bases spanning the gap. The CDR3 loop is CASSLVGKDTQYF. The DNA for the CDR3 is TGTGCCAGCAGCTTGGTAGGGAAAGATACGCAGTATTTT.